This T cell receptor (beta chain) was identified in a study of CD8 T cells in ankylosing spondylitis. The CDR3 contains 14 residues. The germline V gene has CDR1 MGHRA and CDR2 YSYEKL. V shed 8 bases, J shed 0 bases, and the junction held 5 bases outside the gene matches. TCRdb itself ran the 5' RACE reads through MiXCR, one entry per CDR3 protein. The sample has 250,000 to 300,000 distinct CDR3 sequences; 18% are singletons. V gene TRBV4-1 combines with J gene TRBJ2-7; 9 bases are shared with TRBD2. The receptor's source is a male donor with ankylosing spondylitis or in good health (not recorded which). The sequenced material came from blood, either unsorted or a sorted T cell fraction (not recorded which). CDR3 in amino acids: CASGNSGSSYEQYF. The CDR3 DNA reads as TGCGCCAGCGGAAATAGCGGGAGCTCCTACGAGCAGTACTTC.